This TCR beta chain was sequenced during a study of OX40 agonist ivuxolimab in advanced cancers. For context, the study as a whole: Ivuxolimab was an agonistic, fully human IgG2 monoclonal antibody directed against OX40 (CD134), a costimulatory receptor. Intravenous ivuxolimab was administered to patients every 2 weeks at six dose levels: 0.01, 0.1, 0.3, 1.5, 3 and 10 mg/kg. Of the 50 to 55 dose-escalation patients, hepatocellular carcinoma was present in roughly 19, melanoma in around 15, renal cell carcinoma in 9 and head and neck cancer in 9. In the dose-escalation cohort, 82.7% of patients were male, and the mean age was approximately 60 years, with a range of about 23 to 90. Patients were allowed to have had prior anti-PD-1, anti-PD-L1 or anti-CTLA-4 therapy, and around 40% of the dose-escalation patients had previously received checkpoint inhibitors. Partial responses occurred in three dose-escalation patients: two with cutaneous melanoma and one with hepatocellular carcinoma. Peripheral TCRbeta sequencing was intended to test whether TCR sequence diversity was altered and clonal T-cell expansion was caused by ivuxolimab. The monotherapy dose-escalation portion (N ≈ 50 patients) of the phase I ivuxolimab trial is reported in the paper.

Comment on this clone: Its antigen is still unknown. The sample holds no much larger clone one base away, and base qualities are not on file.

The CDR3 spans 14 residues, from the cysteine through the phenylalanine. Only the CDR3 part of the read is kept: 42 bases, read in frame from the first base. Trimming costs V 0 bases and J 7 bases, and their ends lie 11 bases apart. In the germline V gene, CDR1 corresponds to SGHRS and CDR2 to YFSETQ. For sequencing of the TCRbeta CDR3 region, genomic DNA was extracted from the sorted cells. The immunoSEQ Assay was used to sequence the TCRbeta CDR3 regions. TCRdb limited this immuneACCESS table to in-frame rearrangements with V and J called. A share of clones is missing; checked studies link under half to unresolved V genes, and the rest is unexplained. The sample data list about 100,000 clones, and around 93% of these were observed just once. Jointly, the top ten make up approximately 0.58% of the sample. The trial excluded patients who had a history of autoimmune disease or who were on systemic immunosuppression. In every dose cohort, peripheral blood was drawn for TCR sequencing at baseline, cycle 4 day 1, and cycle 7 day 1. The samples were taken from a phase I, first-in-human, multicenter, open-label dose-escalation trial of ivuxolimab. Adults with locally advanced or metastatic melanoma, renal cell, hepatocellular, or head and neck squamous cell carcinoma were enrolled in the trial. CD4+ and CD8+ T cells were sorted separately from peripheral blood before TCR sequencing.

Study-wide findings and limitations: The antigen specificity of the clonally expanded peripheral T cells was not determined. Low levels of normalized T-cell clonal expansion were also seen in some nonresponding patients. On average, CD8+ T cells showed more expanded clones than CD4+ T cells after ivuxolimab. Clonal expansion of both CD4+ and CD8+ blood T cells was observed from baseline to week 6 at doses 0.1 to 3.0 mg/kg. Partial responders in the 0.1-3.0 mg/kg groups had among the lowest normalized peripheral clonal expansion, especially among CD8+ T cells.

This material consisted of CD4+ or CD8+ T cells sorted from blood, taken in a trial of the OX40 agonist ivuxolimab. The clonotype originates from an adult with an advanced solid tumor such as melanoma, head and neck, liver or kidney cancer. The chain is encoded by TRBV5-1 joined to TRBJ1-5; the D gene is perhaps TRBD1, from 6 matching bases. The CDR3 region: CASSLEGGQQPQHF. The DNA reads TGCGCCAGCAGCTTGGAAGGGGGGCAGCAGCCCCAGCATTTT.